These T cell receptor beta chains were read from a single sample in a study of patients and donors after allogeneic stem cell transplantation. TCRdb re-derived calls from the RT-PCR reads in MiXCR, one entry per CDR3 protein. There are approximately 200,000 distinct CDR3 sequences in the sample; about 14% occur only once, and around a tenth lies in the top ten. Material for sequencing was blood, either unsorted or a sorted T cell fraction (not recorded which). These receptors came from a human donor who was either an allogeneic HSCT recipient or a stem cell or donor lymphocyte infusion donor (not recorded which). It is not recorded whose cells these are; they may come from a transplant donor. The CDR3 runs from the conserved cysteine through the conserved F or W. D genes are given only for firm matches. Clone size is given for some rows only: seen once, a few or many times, or a class if the clone is expanded.

few	TRBD1	TRBV6-1	TRBJ1-1	TGTGCCAGCAGAAGGACAGGGGTGAACACTGAAGCTTTCTTT	CASRRTGVNTEAFF
NA	NA	TRBV6-2/TRBV6-3	TRBJ1-2	TGTGCCAGCAATCCCGGGACCCCCGGTGGCTACACCTTC	CASNPGTPGGYTF
many	TRBD2	TRBV6-1	TRBJ2-1	TGTGCCAGTGACGGACTAGCGGGAGTCGAGCAGTTCTTC	CASDGLAGVEQFF
few	NA	TRBV4-2	TRBJ1-5	TGTGCCAGCAGCCAAGCCTCAGTAAATCAGCCCCAGCATTTT	CASSQASVNQPQHF
NA	NA	TRBV3-1	TRBJ2-2	TGTGCCAGCAGCCAACCCCCCGGGGAGCTGTTTTTT	CASSQPPGELFF
few	NA	TRBV6-1	TRBJ2-5	TGTGCCAGCAGTCTGGGCTTAGGGGCCCACCAAGAGACCCAGTACTTC	CASSLGLGAHQETQYF
many	NA	TRBV12-3/TRBV12-4	TRBJ2-1	TGTGCCAGCAGTTTAGAGCAAGGGGTAGGAATCAATGAGCAGTTCTTC	CASSLEQGVGINEQFF
NA	NA	TRBV7-8	TRBJ2-1	TGTGCCAGCAGCTTAGCGGGCGGGATGGCGGATGAGCAGTTCTTC	CASSLAGGMADEQFF
NA	NA	TRBV10-3	TRBJ2-1	TGTGCCATCAGTGAATGGCACCCGGCGGGTGAGCAGTTCTTC	CAISEWHPAGEQFF
few	TRBD1	TRBV6-1	TRBJ2-5	TGTGCCAGCAGGGGGACAGTCCAAGAGACCCAGTACTTC	CASRGTVQETQYF
NA	NA	TRBV20-1	TRBJ1-5	TGCAGTGCTAGTCACCCCCTAGACAGGCTCAATCAGCCCCAGCATTTT	CSASHPLDRLNQPQHF
many	NA	TRBV20-1	TRBJ2-7	TGCAGTGCTAGTGGCTTGAGATGGGGTTCCTACGAGCAGTACTTC	CSASGLRWGSYEQYF
many	NA	TRBV20-1	TRBJ2-1	TGCAGTGCTACAGACGGGACGCGTTACAATGAGCAGTTCTTC	CSATDGTRYNEQFF
few	TRBD1	TRBV27	TRBJ1-2	TGTGCCAGCAGTTCTGACAGGGGGCTGCTTGGCTACACCTTC	CASSSDRGLLGYTF
NA	TRBD1	TRBV24-1	TRBJ1-2	TGTGCCACCAGCCCCTCGCCAGGGACAGGGGGCAAGTCGAGTGGCTACACCTTC	CATSPSPGTGGKSSGYTF
many	TRBD1	TRBV12-3/TRBV12-4	TRBJ1-3	TGTGCCAGCAGCCGACAGGGGCCCGGAAACACCATATATTTT	CASSRQGPGNTIYF
NA	NA	TRBV19	TRBJ2-1	TGTGCCAGTAATACGGGGCTACAAGGCTCCTACAATGAGCAGTTCTTC	CASNTGLQGSYNEQFF
once	NA	TRBV3-1	TRBJ2-7	TGTGCCAGCAGCCAAGAAACCGGGTGGGCCTACGAGCAGTACTTC	CASSQETGWAYEQYF
many	NA	TRBV7-9	TRBJ1-1	TGTGCCAGCAGCCGAGAGTTGAACACTGAAGCTTTCTTT	CASSRELNTEAFF
NA	NA	TRBV2	TRBJ1-3	TGTGCCAGCAGCTACGAACCCACCTCTGGAAACACCATATATTTT	CASSYEPTSGNTIYF
few	NA	TRBV5-4	TRBJ2-5	TGTGCCAGCAGCCCTGGACGGGATCAGACCCAGTACTTC	CASSPGRDQTQYF
NA	TRBD2	TRBV7-9	TRBJ2-3	TGTGCCAGCAGCTTAACCAGGACTAGCGTAGATACGCAGTATTTT	CASSLTRTSVDTQYF
few	NA	TRBV21-1	TRBJ1-2	TGTGCCAGTCAGCTGAAGCACTATGGCTACACCTTC	CASQLKHYGYTF
few	NA	TRBV5-1	TRBJ2-5	TGCGCCAGCACCAGAACAGGGGAGGACACTGAGACCCAGTACTTC	CASTRTGEDTETQYF
NA	TRBD1	TRBV6-1	TRBJ1-4	TGTGCCAGCAGTGACCCGGGACAGCTGTATGAAAAACTGTTTTTT	CASSDPGQLYEKLFF
many	NA	TRBV20-1	TRBJ2-7	TGCAGTGCCGGGACACCCTCCTACGAGCAGTACTTC	CSAGTPSYEQYF
many	TRBD2	TRBV24-1	TRBJ2-7	TGTGCCACCAGTGAGGCGGGAGCACACGAGCAGTACTTC	CATSEAGAHEQYF
many	NA	TRBV5-1	TRBJ2-3	TGCGCCAGCAGCTTCGCAGCAGGGAGCAGCACAGATACGCAGTATTTT	CASSFAAGSSTDTQYF
many	NA	TRBV14	TRBJ2-3	TGTGCCAGCAGCCAAGACCAGGGGAGGGCAGATACGCAGTATTTT	CASSQDQGRADTQYF
few	TRBD2	TRBV24-1	TRBJ2-1	TGTGCCACCAGTGATCCGCTAGCGGGAGAAAGGGATGAGCAGTTCTTC	CATSDPLAGERDEQFF
many	NA	TRBV5-1	TRBJ2-7	TGCGCCAGCAGCCTCACAAGCTCTCCTACGGGGGAGCAGTACTTC	CASSLTSSPTGEQYF
NA	NA	TRBV20-1	TRBJ2-3	TGCAGTGGGAGCACAGATACGCAGTATTTT	CSGSTDTQYF
many	NA	TRBV2	TRBJ1-2	TGTGCCAGTATGGGCGGGACCAGTTTGTTCTACACCTTC	CASMGGTSLFYTF
NA	TRBD1	TRBV19	TRBJ2-7	TGTGCCAGTAGCCTCGGACAGGGGAGCTCCCACGAGCAGTACTTC	CASSLGQGSSHEQYF
NA	TRBD1	TRBV5-5	TRBJ2-3	TGTGCCAGCAGCCTAACAGGGGGCAGGACAGATACGCAGTATTTT	CASSLTGGRTDTQYF
few	NA	TRBV27	TRBJ1-3	TGTGCCAGCAGTTATTCTTGGAGCTCTGGAAACACCATATATTTT	CASSYSWSSGNTIYF
few	NA	TRBV18	TRBJ1-1	TGTGCCAGCTCACCAGGGGTTGGGATTGAAGCTTTCTTT	CASSPGVGIEAFF
NA	NA	TRBV12-3/TRBV12-4	TRBJ1-6	TGTGCCAGCAGTATAGAGGAATCCTGGAATAACAATTCACCCCTCCACTTT	CASSIEESWNNNSPLHF
NA	NA	TRBV11-2	TRBJ2-2	TGTGCCAGCAGCTTATCAGGCACAAGTAGGACCGGGGAGCTGTTTTTT	CASSLSGTSRTGELFF
few	NA	TRBV5-1	TRBJ2-7	TGCGCCAGCAGCTTGTCGCCACTGACCTACGAGCAGTACTTC	CASSLSPLTYEQYF